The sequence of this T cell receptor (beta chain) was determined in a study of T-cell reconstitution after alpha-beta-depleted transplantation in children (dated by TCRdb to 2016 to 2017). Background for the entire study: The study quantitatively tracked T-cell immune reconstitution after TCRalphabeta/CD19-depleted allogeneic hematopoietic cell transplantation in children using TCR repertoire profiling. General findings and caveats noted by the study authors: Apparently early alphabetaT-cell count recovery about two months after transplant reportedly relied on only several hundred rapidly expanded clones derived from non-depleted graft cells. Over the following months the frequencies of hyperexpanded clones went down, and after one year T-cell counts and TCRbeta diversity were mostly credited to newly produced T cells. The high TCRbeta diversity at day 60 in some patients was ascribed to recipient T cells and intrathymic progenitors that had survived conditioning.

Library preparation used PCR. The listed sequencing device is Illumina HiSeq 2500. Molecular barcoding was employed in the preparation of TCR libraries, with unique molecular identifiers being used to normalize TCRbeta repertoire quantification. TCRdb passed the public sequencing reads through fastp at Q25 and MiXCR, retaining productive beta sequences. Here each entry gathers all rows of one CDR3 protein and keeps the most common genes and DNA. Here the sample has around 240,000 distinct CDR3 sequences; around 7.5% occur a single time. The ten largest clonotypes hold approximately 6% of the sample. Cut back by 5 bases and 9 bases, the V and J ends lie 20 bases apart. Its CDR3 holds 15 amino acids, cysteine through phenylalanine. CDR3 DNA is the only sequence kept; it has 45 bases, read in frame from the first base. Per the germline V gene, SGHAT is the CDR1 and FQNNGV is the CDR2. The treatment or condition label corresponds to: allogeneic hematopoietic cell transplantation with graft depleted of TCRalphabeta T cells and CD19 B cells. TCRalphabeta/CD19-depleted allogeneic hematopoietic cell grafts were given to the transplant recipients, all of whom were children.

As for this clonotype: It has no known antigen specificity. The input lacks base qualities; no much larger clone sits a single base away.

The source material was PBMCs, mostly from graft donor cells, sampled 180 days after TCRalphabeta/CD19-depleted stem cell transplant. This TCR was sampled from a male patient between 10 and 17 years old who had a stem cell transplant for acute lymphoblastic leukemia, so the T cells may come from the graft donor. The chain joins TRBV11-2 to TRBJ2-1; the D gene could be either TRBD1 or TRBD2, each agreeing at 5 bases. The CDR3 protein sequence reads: CASSLRDPVESEQFF. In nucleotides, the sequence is TGTGCCAGCAGCCTACGGGACCCCGTCGAGAGTGAGCAGTTCTTC.